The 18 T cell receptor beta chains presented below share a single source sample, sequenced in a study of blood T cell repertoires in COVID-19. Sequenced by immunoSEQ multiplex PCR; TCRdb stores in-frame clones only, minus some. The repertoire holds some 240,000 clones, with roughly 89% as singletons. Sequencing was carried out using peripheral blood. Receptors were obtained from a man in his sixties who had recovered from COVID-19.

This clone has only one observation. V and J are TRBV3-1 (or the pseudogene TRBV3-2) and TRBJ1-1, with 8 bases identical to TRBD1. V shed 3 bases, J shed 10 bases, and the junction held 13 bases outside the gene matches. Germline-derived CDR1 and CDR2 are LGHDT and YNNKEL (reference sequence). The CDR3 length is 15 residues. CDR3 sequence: CASSHVQGARYLAFF. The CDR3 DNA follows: TGTGCCAGCAGCCACGTGCAGGGGGCTCGGTATCTAGCTTTCTTT.

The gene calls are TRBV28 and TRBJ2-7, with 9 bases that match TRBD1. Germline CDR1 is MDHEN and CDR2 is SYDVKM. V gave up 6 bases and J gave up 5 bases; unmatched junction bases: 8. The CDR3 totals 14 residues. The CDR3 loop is CASRPTGGGDEQYF. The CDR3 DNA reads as TGTGCCAGCAGGCCTACAGGGGGCGGCGACGAGCAGTACTTC.

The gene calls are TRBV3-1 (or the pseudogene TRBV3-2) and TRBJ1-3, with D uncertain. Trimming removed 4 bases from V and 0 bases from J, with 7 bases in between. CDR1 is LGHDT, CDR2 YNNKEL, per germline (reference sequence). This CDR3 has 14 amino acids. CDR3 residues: CASSPQISGNTIYF. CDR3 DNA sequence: TGTGCCAGCAGCCCACAGATCTCTGGAAACACCATATATTTT.

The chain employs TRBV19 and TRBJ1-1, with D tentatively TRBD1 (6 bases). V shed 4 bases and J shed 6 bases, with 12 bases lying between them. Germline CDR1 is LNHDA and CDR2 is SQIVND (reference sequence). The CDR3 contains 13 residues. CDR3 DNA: TGTGCCAGTAGTAAAGGGGGGGCCCCTGAAGCTTTCTTT. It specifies CASSKGGAPEAFF.

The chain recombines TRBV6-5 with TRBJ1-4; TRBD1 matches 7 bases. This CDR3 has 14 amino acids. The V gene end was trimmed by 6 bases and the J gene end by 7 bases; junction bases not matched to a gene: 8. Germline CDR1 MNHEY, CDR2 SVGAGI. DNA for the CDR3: TGTGCCAGCAGGAAGACAGGGTTCGGTGAAAAACTGTTTTTT. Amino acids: CASRKTGFGEKLFF.

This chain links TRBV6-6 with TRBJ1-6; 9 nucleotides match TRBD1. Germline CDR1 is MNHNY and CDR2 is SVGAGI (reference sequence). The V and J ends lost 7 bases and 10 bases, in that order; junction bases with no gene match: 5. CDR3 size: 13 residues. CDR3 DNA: TGTGCCAGCACGGGACAGGGTAGCTCACCCCTCCACTTT. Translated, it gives CASTGQGSSPLHF.

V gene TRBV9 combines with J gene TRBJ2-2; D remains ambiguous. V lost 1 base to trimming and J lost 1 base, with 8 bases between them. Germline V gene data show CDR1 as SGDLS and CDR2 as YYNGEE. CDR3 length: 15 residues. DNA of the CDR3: TGTGCCAGCAGCGTACGGTCAGGGAACACCGGGGAGCTGTTTTTT. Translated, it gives CASSVRSGNTGELFF.

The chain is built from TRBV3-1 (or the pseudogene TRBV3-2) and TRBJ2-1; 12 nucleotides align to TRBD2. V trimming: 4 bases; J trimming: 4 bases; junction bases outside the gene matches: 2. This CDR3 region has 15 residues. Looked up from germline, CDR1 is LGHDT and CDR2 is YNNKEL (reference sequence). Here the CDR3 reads CASSRLAGAYNEQFF. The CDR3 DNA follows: TGTGCCAGCAGCCGACTAGCGGGAGCTTACAATGAGCAGTTCTTC.

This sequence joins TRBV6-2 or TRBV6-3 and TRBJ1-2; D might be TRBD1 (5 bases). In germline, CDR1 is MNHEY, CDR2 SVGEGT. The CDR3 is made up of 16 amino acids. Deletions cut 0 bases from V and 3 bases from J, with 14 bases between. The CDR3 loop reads CASSYSTTQGDYGYTF. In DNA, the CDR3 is TGTGCCAGCAGTTACTCGACCACGCAGGGTGACTATGGCTACACCTTC.

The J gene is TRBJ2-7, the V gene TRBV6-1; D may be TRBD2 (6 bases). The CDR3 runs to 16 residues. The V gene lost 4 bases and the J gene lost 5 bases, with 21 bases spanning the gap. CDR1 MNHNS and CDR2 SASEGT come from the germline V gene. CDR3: CASSVLSLIGGNEQYF. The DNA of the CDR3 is TGTGCCAGCAGTGTCCTTTCGCTAATAGGCGGGAACGAGCAGTACTTC.

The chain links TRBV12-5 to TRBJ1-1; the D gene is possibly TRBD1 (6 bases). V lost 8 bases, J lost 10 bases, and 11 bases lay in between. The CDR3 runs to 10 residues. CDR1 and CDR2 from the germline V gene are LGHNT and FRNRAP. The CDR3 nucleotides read TGTGCTAGTTCAGGGGATTTAGCTTTCTTT. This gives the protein CASSGDLAFF.

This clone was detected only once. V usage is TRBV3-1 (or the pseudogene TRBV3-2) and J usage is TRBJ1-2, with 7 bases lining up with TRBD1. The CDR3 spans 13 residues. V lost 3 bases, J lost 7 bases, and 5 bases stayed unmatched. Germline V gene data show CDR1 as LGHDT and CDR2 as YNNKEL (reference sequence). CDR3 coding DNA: TGTGCCAGCAGCCAGCAAGGGGGCGCTGGCTACACCTTC. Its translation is CASSQQGGAGYTF.

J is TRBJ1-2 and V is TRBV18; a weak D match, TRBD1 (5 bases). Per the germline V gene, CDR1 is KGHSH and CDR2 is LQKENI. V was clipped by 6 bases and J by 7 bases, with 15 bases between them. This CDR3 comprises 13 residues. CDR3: CASSYGGEVGYTF. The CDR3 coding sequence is TGTGCCAGCTCGTACGGGGGAGAGGTTGGCTACACCTTC.

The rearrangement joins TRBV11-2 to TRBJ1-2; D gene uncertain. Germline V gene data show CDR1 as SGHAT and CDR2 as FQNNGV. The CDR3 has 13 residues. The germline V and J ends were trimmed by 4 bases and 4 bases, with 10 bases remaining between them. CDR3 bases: TGTGCCAGCAGCTCAGACACTCGCTATGGCTACACCTTC. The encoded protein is CASSSDTRYGYTF.

CDR3 bases: TGTGCCACTAGCGTAGCGGATACGCAGTATTTT. As protein: CATSVADTQYF. The genes are TRBV19 and TRBJ2-3; perhaps TRBD2 as D (6 bases). Per the germline V gene, CDR1 is LNHDA and CDR2 is SQIVND (reference sequence). Trimming took 10 bases from V and 6 from J, leaving 11 bases between them. The CDR3 runs to 11 residues.

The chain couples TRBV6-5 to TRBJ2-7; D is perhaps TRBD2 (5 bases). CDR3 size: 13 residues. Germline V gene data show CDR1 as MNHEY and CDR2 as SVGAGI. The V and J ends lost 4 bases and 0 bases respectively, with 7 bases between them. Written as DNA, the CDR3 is TGTGCCAGCAGTTCAACTAGCTCCTACGAGCAGTACTTC. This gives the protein CASSSTSSYEQYF.

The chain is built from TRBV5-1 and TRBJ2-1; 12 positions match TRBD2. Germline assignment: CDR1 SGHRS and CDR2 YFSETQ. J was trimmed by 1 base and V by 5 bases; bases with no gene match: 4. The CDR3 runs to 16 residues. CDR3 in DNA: TGCGCCAGCAGGCACGGGACTAGCGGGTCCTACAATGAGCAGTTCTTC. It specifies CASRHGTSGSYNEQFF.

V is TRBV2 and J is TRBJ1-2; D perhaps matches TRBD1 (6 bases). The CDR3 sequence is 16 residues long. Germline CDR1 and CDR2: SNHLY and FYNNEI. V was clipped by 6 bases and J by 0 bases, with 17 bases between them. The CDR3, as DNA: TGTGCCAGCAGAGCCGAGAAGGGGGAAGCTAACTATGGCTACACCTTC. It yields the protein CASRAEKGEANYGYTF.